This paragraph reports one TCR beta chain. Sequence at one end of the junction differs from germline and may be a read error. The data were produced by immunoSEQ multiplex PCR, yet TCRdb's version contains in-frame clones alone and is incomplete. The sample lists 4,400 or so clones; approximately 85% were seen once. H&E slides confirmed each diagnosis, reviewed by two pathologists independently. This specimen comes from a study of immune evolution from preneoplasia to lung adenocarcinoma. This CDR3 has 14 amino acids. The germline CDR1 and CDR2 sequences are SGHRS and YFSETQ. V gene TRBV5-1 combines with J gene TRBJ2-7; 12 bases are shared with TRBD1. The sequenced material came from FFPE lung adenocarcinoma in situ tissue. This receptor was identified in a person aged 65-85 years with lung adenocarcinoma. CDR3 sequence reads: CASSPGTGGDEQCF. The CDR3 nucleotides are TGCGCCAGCAGCCCCGGGACAGGGGGCGACGAGCAGTGCTTC.